Each of the 8 T cell receptor beta chains below was sequenced from the same sample in a study of blood T cell repertoires in COVID-19. Sequencing was performed with immunoSEQ multiplex PCR; in TCRdb, only in-frame clones are kept and a portion is missing. The table records 120,000 or so clones, 70% to 85% of them present only once. Material for sequencing was peripheral blood. All receptors derive from a man in his fifties with acute or convalescent COVID-19.

This sequence joins TRBV12-1 and TRBJ2-5; the D call in the table, TRBD2, was not verified against the DNA. TRBV12-1 is termed a pseudogene. The CDR3 has 15 amino acids. The DNA of the CDR3 is TGTGCCAGCAGCTCCCCGCCCGGGGGGGATCAGACCCAGTACTTC. Its translation is CASSSPPGGDQTQYF.

This rearrangement joins TRBV6-5 to TRBJ1-3; D call uncertain. The length of the CDR3 is 15 residues. Trimming left V 4 bases short and J 0 bases short, with 10 bases between. Per germline, CDR1 MNHEY and CDR2 SVGAGI. The CDR3 protein is CASSSPWSSGNTIYF. The CDR3 nucleotides read TGTGCCAGCAGTTCTCCTTGGAGCTCTGGAAACACCATATATTTT.

This clone was seen a handful of times. This chain uses TRBV28 with TRBJ2-3; D may be TRBD2 (6 bases). This CDR3 is built from 15 residues. Germline CDR1 and CDR2: MDHEN and SYDVKM. V lost 2 bases, J lost 0 bases, and 9 bases lay in between. CDR3 sequence (DNA): TGTGCCAGCAGTTTAGTTCGGGGGAGCACAGATACGCAGTATTTT. Its translation is CASSLVRGSTDTQYF.

The chain carries TRBV9 and TRBJ2-1, with 12 positions matching TRBD2. Per germline, CDR1 SGDLS and CDR2 YYNGEE. The CDR3 has 16 amino acids. V gave up 0 bases and J gave up 8 bases; unmatched junction bases: 6. DNA for the CDR3: TGTGCCAGCAGCGTAGTGAGGGCTAGCGGGAGGGATGAGCAGTTCTTC. It encodes CASSVVRASGRDEQFF.

This chain joins TRBV6-5 and TRBJ2-6; D uncertain. V dropped 6 bases and J dropped 4 bases, with 7 bases sitting between them. Germline CDR1 reads MNHEY; CDR2 reads SVGAGI. The CDR3 length is 13 residues. This chain's CDR3 is CASRQIGANVLTF. CDR3 nucleotides: TGTGCCAGCAGACAGATCGGGGCCAACGTCCTGACTTTC.

The CDR3 sequence: CASSGVAGGQEFF. CDR3 nucleotide sequence: TGTGCCAGCAGCGGAGTAGCGGGGGGGCAAGAGTTCTTC. The rearrangement joins TRBV5-8 to TRBJ2-1, with 11 positions matching TRBD2. After removal of 4 bases from V and 14 bases from J, the junction contained 8 bases not matched to a gene. The CDR3 totals 13 residues. Germline lookup yields CDR1 SGHTS and CDR2 YDEGEE.

The chain has TRBV3-1 (or the pseudogene TRBV3-2) and TRBJ1-1; 7 bases map to TRBD1. Germline CDR1 and CDR2: LGHDT and YNNKEL (reference sequence). This CDR3 spans 13 amino acids. The V and J ends lost 4 bases and 6 bases, in that order; junction bases with no gene match: 5. In DNA form, the CDR3 reads TGTGCCAGCAGCCCCGGACAGGCACCTGAAGCTTTCTTT. Amino acids: CASSPGQAPEAFF.

The table lists this clone with a count of one. The chain employs TRBV15 and TRBJ1-2, with a tentative D call TRBD1 (6 bases). The CDR3 length is 17 residues. Germline V lookup: CDR1 LNHNV, CDR2 YYDKDF (reference sequence). V lost 1 base, J lost 6 bases, and 21 bases lay in between. CDR3 amino acids: CATSRGTGNRDIDGYTF. The CDR3 nucleotides read TGTGCCACCAGCAGAGGAACGGGAAACAGGGATATTGATGGCTACACCTTC.